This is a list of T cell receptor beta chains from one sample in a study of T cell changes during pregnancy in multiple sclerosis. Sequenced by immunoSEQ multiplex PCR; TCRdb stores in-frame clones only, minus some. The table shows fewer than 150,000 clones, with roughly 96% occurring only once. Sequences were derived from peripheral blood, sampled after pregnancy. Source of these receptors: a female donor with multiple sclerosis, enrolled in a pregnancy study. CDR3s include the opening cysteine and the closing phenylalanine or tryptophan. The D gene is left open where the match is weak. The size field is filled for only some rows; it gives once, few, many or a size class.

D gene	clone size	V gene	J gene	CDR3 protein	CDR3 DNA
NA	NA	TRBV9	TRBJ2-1	CASSVRLSNEQFF	TGTGCCAGCAGCGTACGACTATCCAATGAGCAGTTCTTC
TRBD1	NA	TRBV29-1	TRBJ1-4	CSARQGNEKLFF	TGCAGCGCAAGACAGGGAAATGAAAAACTGTTTTTT
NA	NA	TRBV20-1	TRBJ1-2	CIPGQRDGYTF	TGCATTCCGGGACAAAGGGATGGCTACACCTTC
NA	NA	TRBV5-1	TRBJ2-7	CASSLGHGSGEQYF	TGCGCCAGCAGCTTGGGACACGGATCGGGGGAGCAGTACTTC
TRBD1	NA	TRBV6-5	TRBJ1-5	CASSYTGVGNQPQHF	TGTGCCAGCAGTTACACAGGGGTCGGCAATCAGCCCCAGCATTTT
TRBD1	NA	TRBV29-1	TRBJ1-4	CSVRKGTGGRGEKLFF	TGCAGCGTAAGAAAAGGGACAGGCGGCCGGGGGGAAAAACTGTTTTTT
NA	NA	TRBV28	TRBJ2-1	CASSSSQAGPGNEQFF	TGTGCCAGCAGTTCTAGTCAGGCGGGCCCTGGAAATGAGCAGTTCTTC
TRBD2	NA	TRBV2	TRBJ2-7	CASTGLAAPTDSYEQYF	TGTGCCAGCACGGGACTAGCGGCTCCAACGGACTCCTACGAGCAGTACTTC
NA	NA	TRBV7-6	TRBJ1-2	CASSLGAGGYGYTF	TGTGCCAGCAGCTTAGGAGCGGGGGGCTATGGCTACACCTTC
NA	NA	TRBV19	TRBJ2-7	CASSIAGVRYEQYF	TGTGCCAGTAGTATAGCGGGAGTGCGATACGAGCAGTACTTC
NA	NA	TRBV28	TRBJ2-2	CASSLVGGNTGELFF	TGTGCCAGCAGTTTAGTAGGGGGGAACACCGGGGAGCTGTTTTTT
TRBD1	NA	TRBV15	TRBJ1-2	CATSRDWGQPYGYTF	TGTGCCACCAGCAGAGATTGGGGACAGCCCTATGGCTACACCTTC
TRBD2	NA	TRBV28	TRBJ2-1	CARSRTSLQKGVSYNEQFF	TGTGCCAGGAGCAGGACTAGCCTTCAAAAGGGCGTCTCCTACAATGAGCAGTTCTTC
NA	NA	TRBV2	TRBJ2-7	CASKEGSNSYEQYF	TGTGCCAGCAAGGAGGGCAGTAACTCCTACGAGCAGTACTTC
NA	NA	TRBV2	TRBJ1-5	CASSEFRGGNQPQHF	TGTGCCAGCAGTGAATTCCGGGGGGGAAATCAGCCCCAGCATTTT
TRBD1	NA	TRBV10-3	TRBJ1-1	CAINGQGGLNTEAFF	TGTGCCATCAACGGACAGGGAGGCCTGAACACTGAAGCTTTCTTT
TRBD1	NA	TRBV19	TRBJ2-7	CASSPQGRQGSYEQYF	TGTGCCAGTTCCCCTCAAGGGAGACAGGGCTCCTACGAGCAGTACTTC
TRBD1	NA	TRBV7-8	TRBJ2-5	CASGLWTGVETQYF	TGTGCCAGCGGGCTCTGGACAGGGGTCGAGACCCAGTACTTC
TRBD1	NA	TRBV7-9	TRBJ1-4	CASRETGGPGEKLFF	TGTGCCAGCAGGGAGACAGGGGGCCCGGGAGAAAAACTGTTTTTT
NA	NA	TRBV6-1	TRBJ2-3	CASSEGLKWESDTQYF	TGTGCCAGCAGTGAAGGACTGAAGTGGGAGTCAGATACGCAGTATTTT
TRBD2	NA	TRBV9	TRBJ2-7	CASSVGAGTSGYEQYF	TGTGCCAGCAGCGTGGGGGCCGGGACTAGCGGCTACGAGCAGTACTTC
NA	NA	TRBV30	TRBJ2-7	CAWIGGNEQYF	TGTGCCTGGATAGGCGGCAACGAGCAGTACTTC
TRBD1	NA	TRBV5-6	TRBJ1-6	CASSSPRTGVTSDNSPLHF	TGTGCCAGCAGCTCCCCGAGGACAGGGGTCACCTCCGATAATTCACCCCTCCACTTT
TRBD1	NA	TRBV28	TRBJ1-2	CASSLPRIGTVYGYTF	TGTGCCAGCAGTTTACCCCGAATAGGGACAGTCTATGGCTACACCTTC
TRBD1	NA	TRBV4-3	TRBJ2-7	CASSQLQGAYEQYF	TGCGCCAGCAGCCAATTACAGGGGGCATACGAGCAGTACTTC
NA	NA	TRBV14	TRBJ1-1	CASSPQTGLSGTEAFF	TGTGCCAGCAGCCCCCAAACAGGGTTAAGTGGGACTGAAGCTTTCTTT
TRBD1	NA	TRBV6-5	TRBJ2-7	CASSYSTGLEQYF	TGTGCCAGCAGTTACTCGACAGGGCTAGAGCAGTACTTC
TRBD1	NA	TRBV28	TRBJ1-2	CASKTGGFYGYTF	TGTGCCAGCAAGACAGGGGGCTTCTATGGCTACACCTTC
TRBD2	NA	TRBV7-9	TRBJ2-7	CASSHGGVYPYEQYF	TGTGCCAGCAGCCACGGGGGGGTATACCCCTACGAGCAGTACTTC
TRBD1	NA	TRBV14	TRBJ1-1	CASSPRRQGAMNTEAFF	TGTGCCAGCAGCCCTCGCCGACAGGGGGCTATGAACACTGAAGCTTTCTTT
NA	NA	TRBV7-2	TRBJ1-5	CASSLVGGASNQPQHF	TGTGCCAGCAGCTTAGTAGGGGGGGCGAGCAATCAGCCCCAGCATTTT
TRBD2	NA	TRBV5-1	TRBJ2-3	CASSQGGTSGSPEDTQYF	TGCGCCAGCAGCCAAGGAGGTACTAGCGGCAGCCCGGAAGATACGCAGTATTTT
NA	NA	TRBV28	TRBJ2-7	CASSLRTYEQYF	TGTGCCAGCAGTTTAAGGACTTACGAGCAGTACTTC
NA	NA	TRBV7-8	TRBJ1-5	CASSLGLSPQPQHF	TGTGCCAGCAGCTTAGGTCTTTCCCCTCAGCCCCAGCATTTT
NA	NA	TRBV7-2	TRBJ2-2	CASSWGGGPGELFF	TGTGCCAGCAGCTGGGGTGGGGGCCCCGGGGAGCTGTTTTTT
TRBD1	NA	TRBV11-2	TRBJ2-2	CASSRTGWSSGELFF	TGTGCCAGCAGCCGGACAGGGTGGTCATCCGGGGAGCTGTTTTTT
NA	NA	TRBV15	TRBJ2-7	CATSRDSNYEQYF	TGTGCCACCAGCAGAGACAGTAACTACGAGCAGTACTTC
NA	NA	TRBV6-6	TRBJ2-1	CASCSSGSSYNEQFF	TGTGCCAGCTGCTCAAGCGGAAGCTCCTACAATGAGCAGTTCTTC
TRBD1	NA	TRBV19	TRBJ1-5	CASSPTGTYNQPQHF	TGTGCCAGTAGCCCGACAGGGACCTACAATCAGCCCCAGCATTTT
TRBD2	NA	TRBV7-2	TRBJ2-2	CASSLALAGVRNGELFF	TGTGCCAGCAGCTTAGCTCTAGCGGGAGTAAGAAACGGGGAGCTGTTTTTT
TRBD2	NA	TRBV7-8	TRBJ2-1	CASSDREGLVNEQFF	TGTGCCAGCAGCGACCGGGAGGGCCTAGTCAATGAGCAGTTCTTC
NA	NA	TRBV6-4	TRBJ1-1	CASSDRELNTEAFF	TGTGCCAGCAGTGACAGGGAGTTGAACACTGAAGCTTTCTTT
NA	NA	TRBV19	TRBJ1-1	CASSILEGTEAFF	TGTGCCAGTAGTATATTAGAGGGCACTGAAGCTTTCTTT
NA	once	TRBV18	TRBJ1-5	CASSSLNQPQHF	TGTGCCAGCTCGTCCCTCAATCAGCCCCAGCATTTT
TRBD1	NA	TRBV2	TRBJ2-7	CASGEGQGTHEQYF	TGTGCCAGCGGGGAGGGACAGGGCACGCACGAGCAGTACTTC
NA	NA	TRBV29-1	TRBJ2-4	CSVRQTLAKNIQYF	TGCAGCGTTAGACAGACGCTAGCCAAAAACATTCAGTACTTC
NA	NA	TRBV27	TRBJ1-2	CASGPGGSGYGYTF	TGTGCCAGCGGCCCTGGGGGCAGCGGCTATGGCTACACCTTC
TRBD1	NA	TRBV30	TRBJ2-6	CAWSPPGTGRSGANVLTF	TGTGCCTGGAGTCCACCCGGGACAGGGCGGTCTGGGGCCAACGTCCTGACTTTC
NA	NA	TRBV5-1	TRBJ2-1	CASSLAQSSYNEQFF	TGCGCCAGCAGCTTGGCACAGAGCTCCTACAATGAGCAGTTCTTC
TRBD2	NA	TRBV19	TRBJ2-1	CASSPQGTSGSNEQFF	TGTGCCAGTAGTCCCCAAGGGACTAGCGGGAGCAATGAGCAGTTCTTC
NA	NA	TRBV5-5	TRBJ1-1	CASSYGENTEAFF	TGTGCCAGCAGCTACGGGGAGAACACTGAAGCTTTCTTT
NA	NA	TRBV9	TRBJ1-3	CASSVTRGENTIYF	TGTGCCAGCAGCGTGACTAGGGGTGAAAACACCATATATTTT
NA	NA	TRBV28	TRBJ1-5	CASSSPWADGNQPQHF	TGTGCCAGCAGTTCTCCCTGGGCAGATGGCAATCAGCCCCAGCATTTT
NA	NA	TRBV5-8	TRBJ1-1	CASSSGTLLMNTEAFF	TGTGCCAGCAGCTCAGGGACTCTCCTTATGAACACTGAAGCTTTCTTT
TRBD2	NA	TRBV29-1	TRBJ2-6	CSVGAGGSSGANVLTF	TGCAGCGTCGGAGCGGGAGGATCCTCTGGGGCCAACGTCCTGACTTTC